The present T cell receptor (beta chain) was sequenced within a study of shared clonotypes between healthy human individuals. J lost 8 bases, V lost 1 base, and 5 bases had no gene match. CDR1 and CDR2 (germline): LNHNV, YYDKDF (reference sequence). The CDR3 is 15 amino acids. Study-level points and caveats: On the whole, naive subsets had larger estimated richness than memory subsets had.

Naive CD45RA+ and memory CD45RA-negative subsets were split from CD4+ cells. The table came from immunoSEQ multiplex PCR; TCRdb's copy has only in-frame clones and leaves some out. The table lists 550,000 to 850,000 clones, less than 85% of them singletons. Only one count was recorded for this clone. As yet, its antigen is unknown. The specimen sequenced was memory CD4+ T cells sorted from blood. The subset was: CD45RA-negative fraction. This receptor was taken from a young woman in good health. The chain combines TRBV15 with TRBJ2-1; 10 bases map to TRBD2. For the CDR3, the DNA is TGTGCCACCAGCAGAGCCCGGACTAGCGGCGATGAGCAGTTCTTC. It encodes CATSRARTSGDEQFF.